The clone carrying this TCR beta chain was recorded a few times. The antigen is unknown. The data originate from a study of T-cell memory formation after mild COVID-19. General study points: Clones that contracted from day 15 to 85 were balanced CD4/CD8, while later expanders leaned CD4+. CD4+ contracting clones were found mainly in CM and EM, and CD8+ ones in EMRA. Confirmation was lacking for SARS-CoV-2 specificity of second-wave clones that peaked on day 37.

TCRdb re-called the 5' RACE reads through MiXCR, storing one row per CDR3 protein. The data contain 250,000 to 350,000 distinct CDR3 sequences, about a sixth of them singletons. This CDR3 region has 13 residues. From germline, CDR1 is SEHNR and CDR2 FQNEAQ (reference sequence). Germline trimming cut 1 base from V and 5 bases from J; bases unmatched to any gene: 1. Sequencing used PBMCs or a T cell subset sorted from them (not recorded which). The receptor comes from a man between 18 and 29 years old who had mild COVID-19 (a few samples of this study predate the infection). Cell type and time point are not known. The J gene is TRBJ1-1, the V gene TRBV7-9; TRBD1 agrees at 7 bases. The CDR3 DNA reads TGTGCCAGCAGCTTAGAACAGGGGACTGAAGCTTTCTTT. Its protein is CASSLEQGTEAFF.